These T cell receptor beta chains were read from a single sample in a study of T cells after yellow fever vaccination. TCRdb reprocessed the 5' RACE reads with MiXCR, giving one entry per CDR3 protein. Of about 340,000 distinct CDR3 sequences listed, roughly 8.7% are singletons. This specimen was PBMCs, taken on the day of the first yellow fever vaccination. The receptors originated from a man between 18 and 29 years old who received the YFV17D yellow fever vaccine. Each CDR3 is given with its conserved first and last residue.

v_gene,CDR3aa
TRBV10-3,CAIRGDRDQYSYNEQFF
TRBV12-3/TRBV12-4,CASSLYSGGGSHNEQFF
TRBV7-2,CASSLGGGGAGQYF
TRBV29-1,CSVVAGQGWQNYGYTF
TRBV7-9,CASSERGREQFF
TRBV5-1,CASSQTGLDEAFF
TRBV18,CASSPRQPRTDTQYF
TRBV6-2/TRBV6-3,CASRGNTEAFF
TRBV29-1,CSVPVPNTEAFF
TRBV7-2,CASSLGSGFSYEQYF
TRBV6-2/TRBV6-3,CASSYSKETQYF
TRBV11-2,CASSFGRGPEVNEQFF
TRBV7-2,CASSLYLRNEQFF
TRBV6-2/TRBV6-3,CASSYGLQGISYNEQFF
TRBV4-3,CASSQLSRRLSGNTIYF
TRBV18,CASSPGLAGKSSYEQYF
TRBV20-1,CSGMMGANSPLHF
TRBV14,CASSLRGPGGRGNEQFF
TRBV10-3,CAISERDSDYGYTF
TRBV7-2,CASQGRGNQPQHF
TRBV5-8,CASRPRGTVGNEQFF
TRBV4-2,CASSQNSRTGNTEAFF
TRBV10-1,CASSEAGEGNTEAFF
TRBV11-2,CASREGTGDNTEAFF
TRBV5-4,CASSLMGGFTDTQYF
TRBV6-1,CASRVNSYNEQFF
TRBV5-1,CASSPRDSGTDTQYF
TRBV6-5,CASSHPAGTGGKTEAFF
TRBV5-5,CASSQQGNSYNSPLHF
TRBV9,CASGLRNTIYF
TRBV20-1,CSARRQGYEQFF
TRBV19,CASSYAGTDAYEQYF
TRBV7-2,CASSRGGANEKLFF
TRBV3-1,CASSRSGGLKNEQFF
TRBV2,CAMSQQDTQYF
TRBV6-2/TRBV6-3,CASNQGHGGYTF
TRBV5-8,CASSLGSRRDEQFF
TRBV6-5,CASSYSFRTGVSGELFF
TRBV12-3/TRBV12-4,CASRMRSNQPQHF
TRBV5-1,CASSPRLAFDEQFF
TRBV25-1,CASRFSTGSTYEQYF
TRBV19,CASSILDRANEQFF